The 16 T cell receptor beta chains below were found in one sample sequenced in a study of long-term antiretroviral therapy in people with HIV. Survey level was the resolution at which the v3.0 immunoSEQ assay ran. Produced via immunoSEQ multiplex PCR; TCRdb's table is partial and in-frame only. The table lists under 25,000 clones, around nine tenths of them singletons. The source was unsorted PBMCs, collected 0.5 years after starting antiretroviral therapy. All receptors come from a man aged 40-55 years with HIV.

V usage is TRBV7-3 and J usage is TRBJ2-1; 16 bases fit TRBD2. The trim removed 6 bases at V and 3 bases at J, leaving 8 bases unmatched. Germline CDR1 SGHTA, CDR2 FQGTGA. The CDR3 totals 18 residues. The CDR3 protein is CASRSGTSGREGYNEQFF. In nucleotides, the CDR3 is TGTGCCAGCAGATCCGGGACTAGCGGGAGGGAAGGCTACAATGAGCAGTTCTTC.

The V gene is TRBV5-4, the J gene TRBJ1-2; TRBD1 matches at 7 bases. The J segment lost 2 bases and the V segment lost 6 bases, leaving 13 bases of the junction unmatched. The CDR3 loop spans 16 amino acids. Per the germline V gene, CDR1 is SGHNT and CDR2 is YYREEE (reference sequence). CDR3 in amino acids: CASKQGQRGSNYGYTF. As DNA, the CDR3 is TGTGCCAGCAAACAGGGACAGCGAGGGTCCAACTATGGCTACACCTTC.

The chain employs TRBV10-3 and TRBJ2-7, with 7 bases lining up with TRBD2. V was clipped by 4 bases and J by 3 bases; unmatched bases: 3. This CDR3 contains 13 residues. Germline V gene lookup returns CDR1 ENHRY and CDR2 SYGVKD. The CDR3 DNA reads TGTGCCATCAGTGGTGGGGGGGGCTACGAGCAGTACTTC. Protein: CAISGGGGYEQYF.

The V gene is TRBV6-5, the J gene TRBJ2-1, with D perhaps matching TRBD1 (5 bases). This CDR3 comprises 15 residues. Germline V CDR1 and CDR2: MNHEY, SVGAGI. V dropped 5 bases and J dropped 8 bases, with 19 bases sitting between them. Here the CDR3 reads CASSQRRLQGDEQFF. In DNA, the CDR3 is TGTGCCAGCAGTCAACGCCGACTCCAGGGCGATGAGCAGTTCTTC.

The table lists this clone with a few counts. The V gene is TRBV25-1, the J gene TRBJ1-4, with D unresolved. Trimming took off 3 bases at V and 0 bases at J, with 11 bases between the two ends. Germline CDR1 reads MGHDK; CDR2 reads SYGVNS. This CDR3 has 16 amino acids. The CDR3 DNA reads TGTGCCAGCAGTGACGCTGTTACAACAACTAATGAAAAACTGTTTTTT. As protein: CASSDAVTTTNEKLFF. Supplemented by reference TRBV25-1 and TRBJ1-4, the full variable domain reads EADIYQTPRYLVIGTGKKITLECSQTMGHDKMYWYQQDPGMELHLIHYSYGVNSTEKGDLSSESTVSRIRTEHFPLTLESARPSHTSQYLCASSDAVTTTNEKLFFGSGTQLSVL.

CDR3 amino acids: CASSPYNQPQHF. As DNA, the CDR3 is TGTGCCAGCAGCCCGTACAATCAGCCCCAGCATTTT. This sequence joins TRBV28 and TRBJ1-5; D is ambiguous. Germline V gene sequence: CDR1 MDHEN, CDR2 SYDVKM. The CDR3 runs 12 residues. Trimming cost V 6 bases and J 3 bases, with 6 bases left between them.

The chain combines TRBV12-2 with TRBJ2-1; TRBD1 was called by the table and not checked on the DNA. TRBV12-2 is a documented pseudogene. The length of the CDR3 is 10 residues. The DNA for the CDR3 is TGTGCAAGTCGCCCAAATGAGCAGTTCTTC. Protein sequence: CASRPNEQFF.

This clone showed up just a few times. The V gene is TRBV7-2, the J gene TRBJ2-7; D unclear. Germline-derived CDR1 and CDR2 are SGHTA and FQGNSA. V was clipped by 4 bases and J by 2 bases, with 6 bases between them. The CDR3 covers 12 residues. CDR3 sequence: CASSSSPYEQYF. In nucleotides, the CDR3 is TGTGCCAGCAGCTCCTCACCCTACGAGCAGTACTTC.

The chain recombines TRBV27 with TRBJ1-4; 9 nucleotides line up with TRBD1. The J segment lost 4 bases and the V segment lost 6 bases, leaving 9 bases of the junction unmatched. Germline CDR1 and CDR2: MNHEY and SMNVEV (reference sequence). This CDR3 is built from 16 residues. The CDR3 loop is CASRPLRTGDNEKLFF. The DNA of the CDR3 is TGTGCCAGCAGACCCTTAAGGACAGGGGATAATGAAAAACTGTTTTTT.

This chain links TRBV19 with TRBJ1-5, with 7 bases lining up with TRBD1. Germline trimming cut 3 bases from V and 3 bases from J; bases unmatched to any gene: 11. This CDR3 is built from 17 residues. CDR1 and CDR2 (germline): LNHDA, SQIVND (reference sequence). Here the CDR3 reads CASSIGRGQETNQPQHF. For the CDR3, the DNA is TGTGCCAGTAGTATCGGTCGCGGACAGGAAACCAATCAGCCCCAGCATTTT.

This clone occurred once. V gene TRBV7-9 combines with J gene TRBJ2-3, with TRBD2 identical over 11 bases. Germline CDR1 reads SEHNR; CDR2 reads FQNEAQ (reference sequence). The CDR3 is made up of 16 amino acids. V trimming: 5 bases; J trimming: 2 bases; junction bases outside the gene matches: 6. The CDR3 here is CASSTTSGDLTDTQYF. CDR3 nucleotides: TGTGCCAGCAGCACGACTAGCGGGGACCTCACAGATACGCAGTATTTT.

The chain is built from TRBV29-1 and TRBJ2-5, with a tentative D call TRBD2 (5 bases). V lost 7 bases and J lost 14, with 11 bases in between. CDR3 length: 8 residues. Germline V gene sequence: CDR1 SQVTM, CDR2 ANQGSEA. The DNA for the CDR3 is TGCAGCGCTGGAGGCCTTTACTTC. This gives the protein CSAGGLYF.

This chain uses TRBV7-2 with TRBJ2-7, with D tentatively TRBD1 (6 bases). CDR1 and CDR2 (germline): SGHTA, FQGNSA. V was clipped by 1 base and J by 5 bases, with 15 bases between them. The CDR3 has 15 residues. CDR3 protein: CASSLEFTGSHEQYF. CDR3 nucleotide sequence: TGTGCCAGCAGCTTAGAATTCACAGGGAGCCACGAGCAGTACTTC.

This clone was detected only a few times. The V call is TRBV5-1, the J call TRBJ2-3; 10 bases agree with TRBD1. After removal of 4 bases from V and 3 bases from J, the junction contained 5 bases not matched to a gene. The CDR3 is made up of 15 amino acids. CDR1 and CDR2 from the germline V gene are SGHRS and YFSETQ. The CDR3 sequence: CASSVRDRGTDTQYF. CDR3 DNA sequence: TGCGCCAGCAGCGTCCGGGACAGGGGTACAGATACGCAGTATTTT. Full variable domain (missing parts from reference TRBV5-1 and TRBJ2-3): KAGVTQTPRYLIKTRGQQVTLSCSPISGHRSVSWYQQTPGQGLQFLFEYFSETQRNKGNFPGRFSGRQFSNSRSEMNVSTLELGDSALYLCASSVRDRGTDTQYFGPGTRLTVL.

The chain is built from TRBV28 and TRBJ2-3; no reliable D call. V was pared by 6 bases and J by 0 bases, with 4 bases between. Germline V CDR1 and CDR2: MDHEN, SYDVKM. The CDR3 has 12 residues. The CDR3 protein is CASRGSTDTQYF. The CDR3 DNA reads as TGTGCCAGCAGGGGCAGCACAGATACGCAGTATTTT. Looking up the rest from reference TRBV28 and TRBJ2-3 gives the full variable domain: DVKVTQSSRYLVKRTGEKVFLECVQDMDHENMFWYRQDPGLGLRLIYFSYDVKMKEKGDIPEGYSVSREKKERFSLILESASTNQTSMYLCASRGSTDTQYFGPGTRLTVL.

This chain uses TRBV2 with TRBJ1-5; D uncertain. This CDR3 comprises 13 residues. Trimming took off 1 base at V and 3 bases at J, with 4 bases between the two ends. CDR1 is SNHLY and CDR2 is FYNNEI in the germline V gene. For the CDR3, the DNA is TGTGCCAGCAGTGAAGACCTCAATCAGCCCCAGCATTTT. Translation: CASSEDLNQPQHF.